This T cell receptor (beta chain) was observed in a study of beta chain features in type 1 diabetes. The study's findings and limits: A greater similarity of naive, central memory and Treg TCRB repertoires was seen among patients than among healthy donors.

V lost 6 bases, J lost 3 bases, and 14 bases lay in between. The length of the CDR3 is 15 residues. CDR1 SGHTA and CDR2 FQGTGA come from the germline V gene. Markers CD45RO/CCR7/CD25/CD127/CD95/CD27 served to sort CD4+ naive, central memory, regulatory and stem cell-like memory cells. In all sorted populations, purity surpassed 98%. The investigators reverse transcribed all of the isolated RNA, so they sequenced expressed TCRB transcripts. Generated by immunoSEQ multiplex PCR, the TCRdb table keeps only in-frame clones and is missing some. Counted here are around 44,000 clones, about 51% occurring once; the ten biggest clones make up approximately 2.1%. A word on this clone: Its antigen is not known.

This TCR came from a woman younger than 30 in good health. The sample was Tregs from blood. The chain joins TRBV7-3 to TRBJ2-2; the D gene is possibly TRBD1 (8 bases). In DNA form, the CDR3 reads TGTGCCAGCAGTCGACAGGGGAGGGACACCGGGGAGCTGTTTTTT. This encodes CASSRQGRDTGELFF.